One sample yielded the 11 T cell receptor beta chains listed below, sequenced in a study of T-cell memory formation after mild COVID-19. TCRdb reprocessed the 5' RACE reads with MiXCR, giving one entry per CDR3 protein. The profile shows 280,000 or so distinct CDR3 sequences, over 7% of them singletons. Sample: PBMCs or a T cell subset sorted from them (not recorded which). These TCRs come from a man between 18 and 29 years old who had mild COVID-19 (a few samples of this study predate the infection). Cell type and time point are not known.

This chain uses TRBV30 with TRBJ1-1, with D perhaps matching TRBD1 (5 bases). V was cut by 5 bases and J by 3 bases, with 10 bases left in between. CDR1 and CDR2 (germline): GTSNPN, SVGIG (reference sequence). The CDR3 is 12 residues long. The CDR3 nucleotides are TGTGCCTGGGACAGAGATTACACTGAAGCTTTCTTT. Protein: CAWDRDYTEAFF.

This clonotype was observed a few times. The gene calls are TRBV25-1 and TRBJ1-6; no definite D call. Germline lookup yields CDR1 MGHDK and CDR2 SYGVNS. The V end was cut by 3 bases, the J end by 7 bases, with 13 bases between. This CDR3 comprises 15 residues. The CDR3 region is CASSERTDGNSPLHF. CDR3 coding DNA: TGTGCCAGCAGTGAGAGAACGGACGGGAATTCACCCCTCCACTTT. Full variable domain (rest looked up from reference TRBV25-1 and TRBJ1-6): EADIYQTPRYLVIGTGKKITLECSQTMGHDKMYWYQQDPGMELHLIHYSYGVNSTEKGDLSSESTVSRIRTEHFPLTLESARPSHTSQYLCASSERTDGNSPLHFGNGTRLTVT.

The chain uses TRBV7-2 and TRBJ2-1; D is uncertain. The CDR3 covers 13 residues. The V gene lost 3 bases and the J gene lost 6 bases, with 9 bases spanning the gap. Germline CDR1 reads SGHTA; CDR2 reads FQGNSA. CDR3 sequence reads: CASSLGSPNEQFF. CDR3 DNA sequence: TGTGCCAGCAGCTTGGGGTCCCCCAATGAGCAGTTCTTC.

This clonotype was detected a few times. The V and J genes are TRBV7-9 and TRBJ1-2, with D unresolved. The CDR3 contains 14 residues. Trimming stripped 5 bases from V and 2 bases from J, with 12 bases between. Germline CDR1 and CDR2: SEHNR and FQNEAQ (reference sequence). The CDR3 spells CASSPPPDNYGYTF. The CDR3 nucleotides read TGTGCCAGCAGCCCACCCCCCGACAACTATGGCTACACCTTC.

In DNA form, the CDR3 reads TGTGCCAGCAGTTCTACCGGGACAGGGATCAACTATGGCTACACCTTC. It encodes CASSSTGTGINYGYTF. The rearrangement joins TRBV6-5 to TRBJ1-2, with 9 bases identical to TRBD1. The germline gives CDR1 MNHEY, CDR2 SVGAGI. J lost 2 bases, V lost 4 bases, and 8 bases had no gene match. The CDR3 is made up of 16 amino acids.

This clonotype was observed many times. The V gene is TRBV6-1, the J gene TRBJ2-7; D is undetermined. Trimming took off 4 bases at V and 9 bases at J, with 10 bases between the two ends. The CDR3 consists of 11 residues. The V gene's germline CDR1 is MNHNS and CDR2 SASEGT. CDR3 coding DNA: TGTGCCAGCAGTGCCTCCTTGGGGCAGTACGTC. As protein: CASSASLGQYV.

In its sample, this clonotype was seen a few times. This chain links TRBV5-1 with TRBJ2-5, with D possibly being TRBD1 (7 bases). V lost 2 bases and J lost 4, with 15 bases in between. The length of the CDR3 is 15 residues. The V gene's germline CDR1 is SGHRS and CDR2 YFSETQ. CDR3 region: CASSFNQGGAETQYF. The DNA for the CDR3 is TGCGCCAGCAGCTTTAACCAGGGGGGCGCAGAGACCCAGTACTTC.

This clonotype was found a few times. The chain links TRBV6-1 to TRBJ1-1; D is unclear. V gave up 1 base and J gave up 0 bases, with 9 bases separating them. The CDR3 is 15 residues long. Germline CDR1 and CDR2: MNHNS and SASEGT. The CDR3: CASSEGPAMNTEAFF. CDR3 sequence (DNA): TGTGCCAGCAGTGAAGGTCCAGCCATGAACACTGAAGCTTTCTTT.

This clonotype was counted a few times. The V gene is TRBV12-3 or TRBV12-4, the J gene TRBJ1-2; no firm D call. Trimming took 10 bases from V and 5 from J, leaving 8 bases between them. The CDR3 runs 10 residues. As DNA, the CDR3 is TGTGCCACCTTCCTGTATGGCTACACCTTC. Its protein product is CATFLYGYTF.

In this sample, this clonotype turned up once. The rearrangement uses TRBV5-8 and TRBJ1-2; the D is unclear. V was trimmed by 0 bases and J by 2 bases, leaving 11 bases between them. CDR3 length: 15 residues. Germline V gives CDR1 SGHTS, CDR2 YDEGEE. CDR3 bases: TGTGCCAGCAGCTTGGGGGTCACCACAAACTATGGCTACACCTTC. It is translated as CASSLGVTTNYGYTF.

This sequence joins TRBV18 and TRBJ2-5, with D perhaps matching TRBD1 or TRBD2 (5 bases each). The CDR3 sequence is 15 residues long. Looked up from germline, CDR1 is KGHSH and CDR2 is LQKENI. V lost 5 bases to trimming and J lost 1 base, with 14 bases between them. Written as DNA, the CDR3 is TGTGCCAGCTCAGGGGACCTGACGTCCCAAGAGACCCAGTACTTC. This gives the protein CASSGDLTSQETQYF.